This TCR beta chain appears in the sequencing data of a study of blood T cell repertoires in COVID-19. This CDR3 region has 14 residues. The V segment lost 2 bases and the J segment 8 bases; nucleotides outside the gene matches: 5. From germline, CDR1 is SEHNR and CDR2 FQNEAQ (reference sequence). Generated by immunoSEQ multiplex PCR, the TCRdb table keeps only in-frame clones and is missing some. The sample carries 200,000 or so clones, 80% to 85% recorded once. The V gene is TRBV7-9, the J gene TRBJ1-4, with TRBD1 matching 7 bases. The receptor's source is a woman of 80 years or more with COVID-19, enrolled during active disease. What was sequenced was peripheral blood. The CDR3 bases are TGTGCCAGCAGCTTAAGACAGGGCGGCGAAAAACTGTTTTTT. Amino acid sequence: CASSLRQGGEKLFF.